The T cell receptor beta chain described here comes from a study of identical twins. TCRdb called the 5' RACE reads again in MiXCR, with one record for every CDR3 protein. The sample contains more than 400,000 distinct CDR3 sequences, nearly 15% of which appear only once. J lost 9 bases, V lost 5 bases, and 15 bases had no gene match. The CDR3 is 16 residues long. Germline V lookup: CDR1 SNHLY, CDR2 FYNNEI. The same sample was also used in a study of yellow fever vaccine responses in identical twins.

The rearrangement links TRBV2 to TRBJ2-3; 9 nucleotides line up with TRBD1. The receptor comes from a woman younger than 30 in good health. Sequencing input: CD4+ T cells sorted from blood. CDR3 amino acids: CASSLDRGLPKGTQYF. CDR3 DNA sequence: TGTGCCAGCAGTCTCGACAGGGGGTTACCCAAAGGGACGCAGTATTTT. The complete variable domain, with remaining parts taken from reference TRBV2 and TRBJ2-3, reads EPEVTQTPSHQVTQMGQEVILRCVPISNHLYFYWYRQILGQKVEFLVSFYNNEISEKSEIFDDQFSVERPDGSNFTLKIRSTKLEDSAMYFCASSLDRGLPKGTQYFGPGTRLTVL.